This T cell receptor beta chain was identified in a study of human T cells and chemical hapten exposure listed by TCRdb under 2021. With regard to the full study: For sensitization, 2% DPC in acetone was applied to a 2 cm by 2 cm area of upper inner arm skin. Blood was sampled from patients pre-sensitization (week 0) and at 2, 6 and about 24 weeks after DPC sensitization. Throughout the study period of 20 to 25 weeks, patients also received therapeutic DPC doses to the scalp every week. Most of the patients in the cohort were female, and the cohort covered alopecia areata with under or over 50% scalp involvement, alopecia totalis and alopecia universalis. For TCR sequencing, blood came from some 31 alopecia patients at anywhere from one to four time points (pre-sensitization, 2, 6 and 24 weeks). Patch testing was performed on the upper back with Finn chambers containing 0.01% DPC, and the patch tests were scored after 6 days according to International Contact Dermatitis Research Group standards. The study tracked peripheral blood TCR repertoire changes in vivo during primary and secondary sensitization to the hapten diphenylcyclopropenone (DPC) in alopecia patients. Libraries were pooled for sequencing, and per-sample TCR yields varied mainly because of small differences in library volumes within the pool.

From the cysteine through the phenylalanine, the CDR3 covers 13 amino acids. The DNA shown is the 39-base CDR3, in frame from base 1. The germline V gene (reference sequence) specifies DFQATT as CDR1 and SNEGSKA as CDR2. For this chain, trimming is 5 bases at the V end and 2 bases at the J end, and the number of junction bases without a gene match is 4. Interpreted using the paper, the time point label stands for: patch test 1, 2 weeks after DPC sensitization. Explained via the paper, the treatment or condition label denotes: therapeutic diphenylcyclopropenone sensitization with weekly scalp DPC. At each patch-test visit, blood was drawn before the patch test was applied. Patients were considered eligible if aged 18 to 70, diagnosed with alopecia and deemed suitable for DPC therapy, and patients were excluded if pregnant. Unfractionated whole blood was collected in Tempus Blood RNA tubes, and total RNA was extracted from that blood.

As for this clonotype: Its antigen is still unknown. It has no much larger one-base neighbor in the sample; base qualities were not kept.

The receptor library was made with RACE. The listed sequencing device is NextSeq 500. Library preparation attached unique molecular identifiers to individual cDNA molecules for quantitative, reproducible TCR counting. From each blood RNA sample, both TCR alpha and TCR beta chains were sequenced. Processing in the source paper ran as follows. A median of around 96,000 TCRs per sample was observed, with a range of roughly 23,224 to 750,000. The Decombinator software suite was used to annotate the V, J and CDR3 of the TCR reads. For the PS versus PT1 abundance plots, all samples were subsampled to the same number of TCRs (28,000). TCRs were defined as expanded if absent before sensitization and observed at least eight times at the 2-week time point. TCRdb trimmed the raw reads at Q25, called clones with MiXCR and kept productive beta chains. Every entry covers one CDR3 protein and lists the most common genes and DNA from its rows. TCRdb assigned the V and J calls; the authors' analysis was not used. The sample table lists fewer than 500,000 distinct CDR3 sequences, 4.8% of them with a count of one. Around 2.3% of the sample is taken by the ten largest.

General findings and caveats noted by the study authors: DPC sensitization did not change how many TCRs were above 1 in 1000 frequency, and no evidence was found of alterations in global repertoire structure. Because all patients had alopecia, a presumed autoimmune disease, the immune response of the patients might differ from that of healthy individuals. Repeated subsampling changed both the strength of the expansion versus patch-test correlation and the threshold at which that correlation became significant. Expanded TCRs formed significantly more large CDR3 similarity clusters than pre-sensitization or healthy control sets, consistent with antigen-driven responses. A positive correlation was found between the number of PT1 expanded TCRs and patch test score, with significance reached at thresholds 8, 16 and 32 but not 4.

This specimen consisted of whole blood, obtained in connection with sensitization to the hapten diphenylcyclopropenone (DPC). This clonotype was obtained from a woman aged 50 to 60 with alopecia areata. Some clones in this sample may be carry-over from other donors' samples. This chain joins TRBV20-1 to TRBJ2-3, with 7 bases in between that match TRBD1. The DNA reads TGCAGTGCTGGACAGGCCTTCACAGATACGCAGTATTTT. It specifies CSAGQAFTDTQYF.